A single T cell receptor beta chain is shown here with its context. What it binds is unknown. The sample originates from a study of cytotoxic CD8 clonotypes in ibrutinib-treated CLL. At the level of the study: Among the patients, roughly 12 presented as relapsed/refractory and fewer than 16 as treatment-naive; roughly 17 showed unmutated IGHV. The samples contained 255,043 productive templates on average. They also contained an average of about 100,000 productive rearrangements.

This table comes from immunoSEQ multiplex PCR, and its TCRdb copy is limited to in-frame clones, with some not included. Of about 160,000 clones in the sample, approximately 80% were seen once. The germline CDR1 and CDR2 sequences are SQVTM and ANQGSEA. Unmatched junction bases numbered 6, after V lost 5 bases and J lost 5 bases. The length of the CDR3 is 14 residues. Findings and limits, study-wide: Clonality (at baseline) was higher than in age-matched healthy donors and tracked circulating CD8+ T-cell counts.

The V gene is TRBV29-1, the J gene TRBJ1-4, with 9 bases identical to TRBD1. Specimen: PBMCs, collected after 24 months of ibrutinib treatment. The origin of this receptor is a human donor with chronic lymphocytic leukemia. In nucleotides, the CDR3 is TGCAGCGTTTGTCGGGACAGGGAGAATGAAAAACTGTTTTTT. Translating it yields CSVCRDRENEKLFF. Full variable domain (outside the CDR3, taken from reference TRBV29-1 and TRBJ1-4): SAVISQKPSRDICQRGTSLTIQCQVDSQVTMMFWYRQQPGQSLTLIATANQGSEATYESGFVIDKFPISRPNLTFSTLTVSNMSPEDSSIYLCSVCRDRENEKLFFGSGTQLSVL.